Each of the 28 T cell receptor beta chains below was sequenced from the same sample in a study of T-cell reconstitution after alpha-beta-depleted transplantation in children. Using unique molecular identifiers, the investigators prepared the TCRbeta library. TCRdb re-derived calls from the PCR reads in MiXCR, one entry per CDR3 protein. The sample lists about a million distinct CDR3 sequences, around 30% occurring once. The source material was PBMCs, mostly from graft donor cells, sampled 360 days after TCRalphabeta/CD19-depleted stem cell transplant. The receptors derive from a boy under three years old who had a stem cell transplant for SCID, so the T cells may come from the graft donor.

The chain links TRBV27 to TRBJ2-6, with D hard to call. Germline values: CDR1 MNHEY, CDR2 SMNVEV (reference sequence). The CDR3 length is 16 residues. V lost 5 bases, J lost 0 bases, and 11 bases lay in between. CDR3 DNA sequence: TGTGCCAGCAGTGGCCTAATTAGCTCTGGGGCCAACGTCCTGACTTTC. Translating gives CASSGLISSGANVLTF.

Only one count was recorded for this clonotype. The rearrangement uses TRBV12-3 or TRBV12-4 and TRBJ1-5; D is unclear. V gave up 2 bases and J gave up 2 bases, with 13 bases separating them. This CDR3 has 16 residues. In nucleotides, the CDR3 is TGTGCCAGCAGTTTACAGGTGATCATGGGCAATCAGCCCCAGCATTTT. Amino acid sequence: CASSLQVIMGNQPQHF.

This clonotype was recorded at least ten times. V gene TRBV2 combines with J gene TRBJ2-7, with D perhaps TRBD1 (6 bases). The CDR3 loop spans 12 amino acids. Trimming took off 8 bases at V and 0 bases at J, with 8 bases between the two ends. The germline V gene encodes CDR1 SNHLY and CDR2 FYNNEI. The CDR3 sequence: CASQGTSYEQYF. The CDR3, as DNA: TGTGCCAGCCAGGGGACCTCCTACGAGCAGTACTTC.

CDR3 sequence (DNA): TGCGCCAGCAGTCATTCATACGGGGGGCAAGGGAATGAGCAGTTCTTC. It translates to CASSHSYGGQGNEQFF. V is TRBV4-3 and J is TRBJ2-1; tentative D call: TRBD2 (7 bases). The CDR3 length is 16 residues. Germline V lookup: CDR1 LGHNA, CDR2 YSLEER. V shed 6 bases and J shed 7 bases, with 22 bases lying between them.

The chain combines TRBV15 with TRBJ2-7, with 8 bases identical to TRBD2. J was trimmed by 1 base and V by 8 bases; bases with no gene match: 16. The germline V gene encodes CDR1 LNHNV and CDR2 YYDKDF (reference sequence). The CDR3 is 17 residues long. As DNA, the CDR3 is TGTGCCACCTCCCGGGTGCGCGGGGGGCGCCGATCCTACGAGCAGTACTTC. Its protein product is CATSRVRGGRRSYEQYF.

CDR3 coding DNA: TGTGCCAGCAGTGACTTGGGCAACCTACTTGGCGCTTTCTTT. Protein: CASSDLGNLLGAFF. The chain joins TRBV2 to TRBJ1-1; D gene uncertain. The CDR3 loop spans 14 amino acids. Trimming took off 3 bases at V and 11 bases at J, with 19 bases between the two ends. Germline V gene lookup returns CDR1 SNHLY and CDR2 FYNNEI.

This clonotype appeared a few times. The chain couples TRBV10-3 to TRBJ2-3; D remains ambiguous. The CDR3 covers 13 residues. Germline CDR1 and CDR2: ENHRY and SYGVKD. Trimming removed 3 bases at V and 2 bases at J, with 6 bases between. The CDR3 nucleotides are TGTGCCATCAGTGATGTCAACACAGATACGCAGTATTTT. Its protein is CAISDVNTDTQYF.

DNA of the CDR3: TGTGCCAGCAGTCCGGATTACGGGACAGGAGAGACAGATACGCAGTATTTT. As protein: CASSPDYGTGETDTQYF. The V call is TRBV27, the J call TRBJ2-3; TRBD1 agrees at 8 bases. J lost 3 bases, V lost 5 bases, and 13 bases had no gene match. The CDR3 covers 17 residues. The germline CDR1 and CDR2 sequences are MNHEY and SMNVEV (reference sequence).

This chain joins TRBV5-1 and TRBJ2-3; 12 bases are shared with TRBD2. The CDR3 extends over 18 amino acids. V lost 0 bases, J lost 0 bases, and 5 bases stayed unmatched. Germline CDR1 SGHRS, CDR2 YFSETQ. The CDR3 DNA reads as TGCGCCAGCAGCTTGGGACTAGCGGGGGTCCTTAGCACAGATACGCAGTATTTT. Translating gives CASSLGLAGVLSTDTQYF.

This clonotype was counted only a few times. V and J are TRBV7-8 and TRBJ2-7; D gene unclear. Germline-derived CDR1 and CDR2 are SGHVS and FQNEAQ. The CDR3 extends over 14 amino acids. V lost 1 base and J 2 bases, leaving 9 bases between the germline ends. The CDR3, as DNA: TGTGCCAGCAGCTTAGGAGAACCTGCCTACGAGCAGTACTTC. This codes for CASSLGEPAYEQYF.

CDR3 coding DNA: TGTGCCTCTGATACCCCAGGGGCCAACGTCCTGACTTTC. It yields the protein CASDTPGANVLTF. V and J are TRBV15 and TRBJ2-6; D uncertain. Germline V gene sequence: CDR1 LNHNV, CDR2 YYDKDF (reference sequence). This CDR3 is built from 13 residues. Trimming left V 11 bases short and J 4 bases short, with 12 bases between. Full variable domain (remainder filled in from reference TRBV15 and TRBJ2-6): DAMVIQNPRYQVTQFGKPVTLSCSQTLNHNVMYWYQQKSSQAPKLLFHYYDKDFNNEADTPDNFQSRRPNTSFCFLDIRSPGLGDTAMYLCASDTPGANVLTFGAGSRLTVL.

The chain couples TRBV12-3 or TRBV12-4 to TRBJ2-5, with TRBD1 matching 7 bases. The CDR3 extends over 13 amino acids. J was trimmed by 3 bases and V by 4 bases; bases with no gene match: 2. CDR3 sequence reads: CASSYRGEETQYF. The CDR3 coding sequence is TGTGCCAGCAGTTACAGGGGTGAAGAGACCCAGTACTTC.

The chain has TRBV24-1 and TRBJ1-1; a weak D match, TRBD1 (5 bases). This CDR3 is 12 amino acids long. V dropped 5 bases and J dropped 8 bases, with 11 bases sitting between them. Germline CDR1 is KGHDR and CDR2 is SFDVKD. The CDR3 DNA sequence: TGTGCCACCAGTGCAGGGTTGGGAGAAGCTTTCTTT. It translates to CATSAGLGEAFF.

This clonotype was counted between two and nine times. The chain employs TRBV29-1 and TRBJ2-2; D is unresolved. The CDR3 runs 14 residues. Trimming stripped 5 bases from V and 1 base from J, with 11 bases between. Germline V lookup: CDR1 SQVTM, CDR2 ANQGSEA. In DNA form, the CDR3 reads TGCAGCGTTAGGGTAGTATTGAACACCGGGGAGCTGTTTTTT. Translated: CSVRVVLNTGELFF.

The CDR3 reads CASSPSREGGSYGYTF. CDR3 nucleotides: TGTGCCAGCAGCCCCTCACGGGAAGGTGGTAGCTATGGCTACACCTTC. The chain recombines TRBV11-2 with TRBJ1-2; D gene ambiguous. CDR1 is SGHAT, CDR2 FQNNGV, per germline. The CDR3 is 16 amino acids. Trimming left V 5 bases short and J 4 bases short, with 20 bases between.

Note on this clonotype: One junction end does not reproduce the germline sequence, and a read error may be involved. V usage is TRBV29-1 and J usage is TRBJ2-3; TRBD1 aligns across 7 bases. From germline, CDR1 is SQVTM and CDR2 ANQGSEA. CDR3 length: 10 amino acids. The DNA for the CDR3 is TGCAGCGTTTGGGGCTCAGACAGGGATTTT. Residues: CSVWGSDRDF.

The chain has TRBV9 and TRBJ2-3; D is unresolved. V lost 0 bases and J lost 6, with 17 bases in between. Germline V gives CDR1 SGDLS, CDR2 YYNGEE. The CDR3 runs to 16 residues. CDR3 sequence: CASSVGPLGFSDTQYF. CDR3 DNA: TGTGCCAGCAGCGTAGGTCCTCTAGGGTTCTCCGATACGCAGTATTTT.

The chain links TRBV20-1 to TRBJ1-1; D ambiguous. From germline, CDR1 is DFQATT and CDR2 SNEGSKA (reference sequence). The V end was cut by 3 bases, the J end by 0 bases, with 8 bases between. The CDR3 is 13 residues long. The CDR3 loop reads CSASENLNTEAFF. CDR3 nucleotides: TGCAGTGCTAGCGAAAACTTGAACACTGAAGCTTTCTTT.

The chain links TRBV5-1 to TRBJ2-1, with D uncertain. Between the trimmed V and J ends, which lost 1 base and 3 bases, there was a span of 11 bases. The CDR3 has 15 amino acids. The germline gives CDR1 SGHRS, CDR2 YFSETQ. DNA for the CDR3: TGCGCCAGCAGCTTGCCAGGTTTAGACTACAATGAGCAGTTCTTC. Amino acids: CASSLPGLDYNEQFF.

The chain joins TRBV20-1 to TRBJ2-7; 7 positions match TRBD1. After removal of 6 bases from V and 4 bases from J, the junction contained 15 bases not matched to a gene. The V gene's germline CDR1 is DFQATT and CDR2 SNEGSKA (reference sequence). This CDR3 comprises 15 residues. The CDR3 region is CSALPLQGPSYEQYF. The CDR3 bases are TGCAGTGCGCTGCCTCTACAGGGGCCCTCGTACGAGCAGTACTTC.

The rearrangement uses TRBV20-1 and TRBJ2-7, with 10 nucleotides matching TRBD1. Germline values: CDR1 DFQATT, CDR2 SNEGSKA (reference sequence). The CDR3 is made up of 14 amino acids. V shed 7 bases, J shed 2 bases, and the junction held 8 bases outside the gene matches. DNA for the CDR3: TGCAGTGGCACACGGGACAGGGGAACCTACGAGCAGTACTTC. It yields the protein CSGTRDRGTYEQYF.

This chain's CDR3 is CASSLIGGATADTQYF. The CDR3, as DNA: TGTGCCAGCAGCCTCATCGGGGGGGCCACAGCAGATACGCAGTATTTT. V gene TRBV14 combines with J gene TRBJ2-3; 8 bases line up with TRBD2. CDR3 size: 16 residues. After removal of 4 bases from V and 4 bases from J, the junction contained 10 bases not matched to a gene. Germline CDR1 is SGHDN and CDR2 is FVKESK.

This clonotype has more than one count but fewer than ten. The genes are TRBV20-1 and TRBJ2-7; D remains ambiguous. The CDR3 has 11 residues. Trimming took 3 bases from V and 6 from J, leaving 9 bases between them. CDR1 is DFQATT, CDR2 SNEGSKA, per germline (reference sequence). DNA of the CDR3: TGCAGTGCTAGGTCTAGTACCGAGCAGTACTTC. It yields the protein CSARSSTEQYF.

J is TRBJ1-1 and V is TRBV5-4, with TRBD1 matching over 8 bases. V was pared by 0 bases and J by 0 bases, with 7 bases of the junction left unmatched. Germline CDR1 SGHNT, CDR2 YYREEE (reference sequence). This CDR3 is 17 amino acids long. The CDR3 protein is CASSLGWDRHMNTEAFF. CDR3 coding DNA: TGTGCCAGCAGCTTGGGGTGGGACAGGCACATGAACACTGAAGCTTTCTTT.

V gene TRBV20-1 combines with J gene TRBJ2-7; TRBD2 matches 9 bases. V lost 3 bases to trimming and J lost 4 bases; unmatched junction nucleotides: 7. Germline-derived CDR1 and CDR2 are DFQATT and SNEGSKA (reference sequence). The length of the CDR3 is 14 residues. DNA for the CDR3: TGCAGTGCTAGGAAGGGACTAGCCTCGTACGAGCAGTACTTC. Its translation is CSARKGLASYEQYF.

The chain links TRBV5-1 to TRBJ2-6; D unresolved. The germline V gene has CDR1 SGHRS and CDR2 YFSETQ. The CDR3 length is 18 residues. Trimming took off 4 bases at V and 0 bases at J, with 17 bases between the two ends. For the CDR3, the DNA is TGCGCCAGCAGCCCGGTGGGTTCACGGTTCTCTGGGGCCAACGTCCTGACTTTC. This gives the protein CASSPVGSRFSGANVLTF.

This chain uses TRBV4-3 with TRBJ2-1, with a tentative D call TRBD2 (5 bases). Germline CDR1 reads LGHNA; CDR2 reads YSLEER. The CDR3 runs to 17 residues. V was pared by 0 bases and J by 8 bases, with 20 bases between. CDR3 DNA sequence: TGCGCCAGCAGCCAAGACCCGACATGGTTAGAGGGCGATGAGCAGTTCTTC. Amino acid sequence: CASSQDPTWLEGDEQFF.

This chain links TRBV20-1 with TRBJ2-1; weak D call: TRBD2 (7 bases). This CDR3 comprises 13 residues. Germline V gene sequence: CDR1 DFQATT, CDR2 SNEGSKA (reference sequence). CDR3 bases: TGCAGGGGGGGCGGGGGAGGTATCAATGAGCAGTTCTTC. Its translation is CRGGGGGINEQFF.